This T cell receptor beta chain was recovered during a study of shared clonotypes between healthy human individuals. Study-level information: The study used three CD4 naive, three CD4 memory, two CD8 naive and one CD8 memory plate per donor.

Data came from immunoSEQ multiplex PCR; TCRdb stores just in-frame clones and leaves some out. This table has fewer than 800,000 clones, 90% to 95% appearing once. CD45RO negativity and positive selection for CCR7 defined naive CD8 cells, a population that excluded terminally differentiated effector memory CD45RA+ cells. CDR1 SGHAT and CDR2 FQNNGV come from the germline V gene. This CDR3 has 13 residues. Trimming pared 1 base from V and 4 bases from J, leaving 7 bases between. The sequenced sample consisted of naive CD8+ T cells sorted from blood. This TCR was recovered from a man aged 30-40 years in good health. V gene TRBV11-2 combines with J gene TRBJ1-2; D ambiguous. CDR3 loop: CASSLAIGYGYTF. The CDR3, as DNA: TGTGCCAGCAGCTTAGCGATCGGCTATGGCTACACCTTC.